These 4 T cell receptor beta chains were sequenced from one sample in a study of T cells expressing NK-cell markers. TCRdb reprocessed the 5' RACE reads; each CDR3 protein has one entry and no DNA is given. This sample's clone table lists 150,000 to 200,000 distinct CDR3 sequences. Sequenced: blood T cells: a sorted CD56 or NKG2C T cell subset, CD4+ or CD8+ T cells, or bulk PBMC T cells (not recorded which). Receptors originate from a man aged 18-70 years in good health.

The V gene is TRBV28, the J gene TRBJ1-5; with no DNA, the TCRdb D assignment of TRBD1 cannot be verified. CDR1 is MDHEN, CDR2 SYDVKM, per germline. This CDR3 region has 15 residues. CDR3 loop: CASRTTGFSNQPQHF.

The V call is TRBV11-2, the J call TRBJ2-1; lacking DNA, the TRBD2 call made by TCRdb goes unchecked. Germline values: CDR1 SGHAT, CDR2 FQNNGV. This CDR3 contains 17 residues. CDR3 sequence reads: CASSLRPDSPNYNEQFF.

The chain combines TRBV11-1 with TRBJ1-1; with no DNA, the TCRdb D assignment of TRBD1 cannot be verified. Germline lookup yields CDR1 SGHAT and CDR2 FQDESV (reference sequence). The CDR3 length is 19 residues. The CDR3 loop reads CASSSPGQPITSEQGAAFF.

V gene TRBV6-5 combines with J gene TRBJ2-7; TCRdb gives TRBD1 as the D gene, but with no DNA this cannot be confirmed. CDR1 is MNHEY and CDR2 is SVGAGI in the germline V gene. The CDR3 has 14 residues. The chain's CDR3 is CASSFRDSTGEQYF.